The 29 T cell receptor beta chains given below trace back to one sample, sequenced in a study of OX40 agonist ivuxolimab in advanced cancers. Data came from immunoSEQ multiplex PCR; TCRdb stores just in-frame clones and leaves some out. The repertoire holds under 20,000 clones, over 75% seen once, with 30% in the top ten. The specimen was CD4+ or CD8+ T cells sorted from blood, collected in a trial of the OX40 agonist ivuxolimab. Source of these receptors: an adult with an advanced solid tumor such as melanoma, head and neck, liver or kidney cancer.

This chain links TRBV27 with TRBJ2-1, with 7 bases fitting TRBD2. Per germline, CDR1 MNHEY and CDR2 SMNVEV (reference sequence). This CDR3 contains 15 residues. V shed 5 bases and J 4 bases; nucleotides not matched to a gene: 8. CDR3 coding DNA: TGTGCCAGCAGTGCCGTTAGCGGGCCTTACAATGAGCAGTTCTTC. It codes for CASSAVSGPYNEQFF.

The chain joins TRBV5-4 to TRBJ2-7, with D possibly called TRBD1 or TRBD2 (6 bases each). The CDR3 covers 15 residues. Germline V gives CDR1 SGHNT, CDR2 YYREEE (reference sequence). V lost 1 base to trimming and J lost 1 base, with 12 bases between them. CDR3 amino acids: CASSLRGEVSYEQYF. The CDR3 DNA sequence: TGTGCCAGCAGCTTGAGGGGGGAGGTATCCTACGAGCAGTACTTC.

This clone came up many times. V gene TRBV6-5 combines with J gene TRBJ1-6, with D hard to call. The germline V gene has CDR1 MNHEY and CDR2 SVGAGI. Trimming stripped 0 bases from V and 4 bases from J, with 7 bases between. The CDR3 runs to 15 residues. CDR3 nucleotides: TGTGCCAGCAGTTACTCATTGGGTTATAATTCACCCCTCCACTTT. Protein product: CASSYSLGYNSPLHF.

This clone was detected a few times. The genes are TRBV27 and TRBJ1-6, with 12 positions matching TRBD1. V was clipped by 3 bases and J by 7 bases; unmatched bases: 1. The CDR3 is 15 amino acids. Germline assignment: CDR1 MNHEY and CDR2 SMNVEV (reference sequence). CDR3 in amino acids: CASSLGQGANSPLHF. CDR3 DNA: TGTGCCAGCAGTTTGGGACAGGGGGCAAATTCACCCCTCCACTTT.

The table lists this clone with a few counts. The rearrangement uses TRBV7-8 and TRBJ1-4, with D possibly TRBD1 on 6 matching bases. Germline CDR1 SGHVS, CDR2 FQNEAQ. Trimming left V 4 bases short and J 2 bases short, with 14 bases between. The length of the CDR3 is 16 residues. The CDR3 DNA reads TGTGCCAGCAGCTCCTATACAGGGTTGACTAATGAAAAACTGTTTTTT. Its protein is CASSSYTGLTNEKLFF.

CDR3 loop: CASSSPGTSGLYEQYF. CDR3 bases: TGTGCCAGCAGTTCCCCCGGGACTAGCGGCCTCTACGAGCAGTACTTC. This chain joins TRBV28 and TRBJ2-7; 11 nucleotides agree with TRBD2. The germline V gene encodes CDR1 MDHEN and CDR2 SYDVKM. The CDR3 totals 16 residues. V dropped 4 bases and J dropped 3; count of bases not matched to a gene: 8. Combining the CDR3 with reference TRBV28 and TRBJ2-7 gives the whole variable domain DVKVTQSSRYLVKRTGEKVFLECVQDMDHENMFWYRQDPGLGLRLIYFSYDVKMKEKGDIPEGYSVSREKKERFSLILESASTNQTSMYLCASSSPGTSGLYEQYFGPGTRLTVT.

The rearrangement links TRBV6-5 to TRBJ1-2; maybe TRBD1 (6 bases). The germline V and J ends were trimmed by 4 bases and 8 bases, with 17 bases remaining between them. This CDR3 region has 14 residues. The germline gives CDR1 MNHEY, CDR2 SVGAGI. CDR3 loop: CASSSKGQTEGYTF. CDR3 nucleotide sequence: TGTGCCAGCAGTTCCAAAGGACAGACTGAGGGCTACACCTTC.

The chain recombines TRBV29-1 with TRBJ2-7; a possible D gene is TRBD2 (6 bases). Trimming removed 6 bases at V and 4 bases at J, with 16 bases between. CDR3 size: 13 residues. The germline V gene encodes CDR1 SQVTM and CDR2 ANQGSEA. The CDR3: CSVKAIGGYEQYF. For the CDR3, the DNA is TGCAGCGTAAAGGCGATTGGGGGGTACGAGCAGTACTTC.

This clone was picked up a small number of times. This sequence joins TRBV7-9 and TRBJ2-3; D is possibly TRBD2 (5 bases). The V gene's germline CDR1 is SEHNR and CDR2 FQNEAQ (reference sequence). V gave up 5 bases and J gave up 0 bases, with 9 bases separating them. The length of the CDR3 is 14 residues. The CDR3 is CASSPEGSTDTQYF. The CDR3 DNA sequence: TGTGCCAGCAGCCCCGAGGGCAGCACAGATACGCAGTATTTT. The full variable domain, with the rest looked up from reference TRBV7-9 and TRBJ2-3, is DTGVSQNPRHKITKRGQNVTFRCDPISEHNRLYWYRQTLGQGPEFLTYFQNEAQLEKSRLLSDRFSAERPKGSFSTLEIQRTEQGDSAMYLCASSPEGSTDTQYFGPGTRLTVL.

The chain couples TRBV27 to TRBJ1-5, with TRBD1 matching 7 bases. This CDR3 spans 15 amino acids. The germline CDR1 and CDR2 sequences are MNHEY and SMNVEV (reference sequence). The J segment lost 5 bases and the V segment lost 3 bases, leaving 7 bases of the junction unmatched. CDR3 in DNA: TGTGCCAGCAGTTTTCGACAGGGCAGTCATCAGCCCCAGCATTTT. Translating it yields CASSFRQGSHQPQHF.

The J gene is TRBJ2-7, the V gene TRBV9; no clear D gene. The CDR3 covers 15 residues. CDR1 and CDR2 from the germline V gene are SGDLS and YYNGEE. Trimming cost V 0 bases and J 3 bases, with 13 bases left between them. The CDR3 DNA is TGTGCCAGCAGCGTAGGCGCAACTACGGGCTACGAGCAGTACTTC. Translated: CASSVGATTGYEQYF.

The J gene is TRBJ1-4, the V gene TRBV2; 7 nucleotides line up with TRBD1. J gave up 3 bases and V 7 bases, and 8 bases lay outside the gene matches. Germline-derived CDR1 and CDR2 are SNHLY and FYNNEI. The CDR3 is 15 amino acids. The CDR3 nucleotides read TGTGCCAGCACCCACTGGGACAGTTCTAATGAAAAACTGTTTTTT. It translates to CASTHWDSSNEKLFF.

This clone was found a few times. CDR3 region: CASSQGTGVADTQYF. The CDR3 region has the DNA TGCGCCAGCAGCCAAGGGACAGGGGTGGCAGATACGCAGTATTTT. The gene calls are TRBV4-1 and TRBJ2-3, with 9 positions matching TRBD1. The V segment lost 1 base and the J segment 4 bases; nucleotides outside the gene matches: 3. The CDR3 covers 15 residues. Germline V gives CDR1 MGHRA, CDR2 YSYEKL.

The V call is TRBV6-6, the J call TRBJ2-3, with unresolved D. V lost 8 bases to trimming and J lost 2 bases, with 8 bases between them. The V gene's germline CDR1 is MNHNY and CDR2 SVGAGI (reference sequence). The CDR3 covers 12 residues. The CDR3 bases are TGTGCCAGCGGGCGGCTCACAGATACGCAGTATTTT. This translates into CASGRLTDTQYF.

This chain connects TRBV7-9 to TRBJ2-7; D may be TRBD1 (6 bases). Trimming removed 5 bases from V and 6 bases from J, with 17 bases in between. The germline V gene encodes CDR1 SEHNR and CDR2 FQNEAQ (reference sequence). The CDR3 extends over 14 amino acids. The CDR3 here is CASSLDSRSSEQYF. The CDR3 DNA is TGTGCCAGCAGCCTGGACAGCCGCTCGAGCGAGCAGTACTTC.

In DNA form, the CDR3 reads TGTGCCAGCAGTTTTTGGACCGAGACAGGGAAGGAAGCTTTCTTT. It codes for CASSFWTETGKEAFF. V and J are TRBV28 and TRBJ1-1, with TRBD1 matching over 7 bases. The CDR3 contains 15 residues. Germline values: CDR1 MDHEN, CDR2 SYDVKM. The junction had 12 bases not matched to a gene; V was cut back by 3 bases and J by 8 bases.

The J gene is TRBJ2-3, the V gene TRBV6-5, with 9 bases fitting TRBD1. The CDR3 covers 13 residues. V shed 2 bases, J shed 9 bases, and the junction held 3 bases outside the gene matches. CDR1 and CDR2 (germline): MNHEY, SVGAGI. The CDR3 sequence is CASSYGQGITQYF. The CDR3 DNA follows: TGTGCCAGCAGTTACGGACAGGGGATCACGCAGTATTTT.

CDR3 sequence reads: CASSEGRGPLTTQYF. CDR3 nucleotide sequence: TGTGCCAGCAGTGAAGGGAGGGGGCCTCTCACGACCCAGTACTTC. This chain uses TRBV2 with TRBJ2-5, with D tentatively TRBD1 (7 bases). The V gene's germline CDR1 is SNHLY and CDR2 FYNNEI. There are 15 residues in the CDR3. Trimming stripped 1 base from V and 7 bases from J, with 16 bases between.

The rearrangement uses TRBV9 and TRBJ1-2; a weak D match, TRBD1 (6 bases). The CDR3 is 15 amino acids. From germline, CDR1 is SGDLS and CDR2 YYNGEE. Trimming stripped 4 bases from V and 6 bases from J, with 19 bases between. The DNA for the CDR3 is TGTGCCAGCAGCCCCTACAAATGGGGGCGAAATGGCTACACCTTC. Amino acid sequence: CASSPYKWGRNGYTF.

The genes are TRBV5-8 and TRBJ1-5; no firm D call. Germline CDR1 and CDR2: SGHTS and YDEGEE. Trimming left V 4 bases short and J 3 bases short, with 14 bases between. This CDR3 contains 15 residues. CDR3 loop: CASSVNMAFNQPQHF. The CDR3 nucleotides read TGTGCCAGCAGCGTTAACATGGCCTTCAATCAGCCCCAGCATTTT.

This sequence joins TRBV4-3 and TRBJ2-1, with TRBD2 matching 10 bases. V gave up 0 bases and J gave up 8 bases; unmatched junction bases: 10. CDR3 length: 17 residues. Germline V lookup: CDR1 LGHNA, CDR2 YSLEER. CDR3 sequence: CASSQDPPGLASYEQFF. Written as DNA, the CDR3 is TGCGCCAGCAGCCAAGATCCCCCGGGACTAGCGAGTTATGAGCAGTTCTTC.

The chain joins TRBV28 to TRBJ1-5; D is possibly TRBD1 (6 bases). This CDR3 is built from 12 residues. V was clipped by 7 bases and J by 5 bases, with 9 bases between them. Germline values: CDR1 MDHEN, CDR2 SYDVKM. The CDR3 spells CASKEGDQPQHF. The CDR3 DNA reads TGTGCCAGCAAAGAGGGGGATCAGCCCCAGCATTTT.

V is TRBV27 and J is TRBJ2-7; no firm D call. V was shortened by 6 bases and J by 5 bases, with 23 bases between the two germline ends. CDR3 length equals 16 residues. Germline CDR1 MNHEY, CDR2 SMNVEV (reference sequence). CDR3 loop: CASSVGMDPRLNEQYF. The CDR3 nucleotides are TGTGCCAGCAGCGTAGGGATGGACCCTAGGCTGAACGAGCAGTACTTC.

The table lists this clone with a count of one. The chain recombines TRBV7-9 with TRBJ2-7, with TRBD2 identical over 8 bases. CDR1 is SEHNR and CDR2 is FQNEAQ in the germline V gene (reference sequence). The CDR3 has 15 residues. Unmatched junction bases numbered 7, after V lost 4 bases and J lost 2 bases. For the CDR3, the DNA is TGTGCCAGCAGCTCGGAAACTAGCGGCCCCTACGAGCAGTACTTC. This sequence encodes CASSSETSGPYEQYF.

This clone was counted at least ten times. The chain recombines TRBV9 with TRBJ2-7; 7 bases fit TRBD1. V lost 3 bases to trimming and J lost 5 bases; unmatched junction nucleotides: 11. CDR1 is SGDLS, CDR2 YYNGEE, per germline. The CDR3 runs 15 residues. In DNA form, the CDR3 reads TGTGCCAGCAGCGCTGGCCCAGGGGGAACCGACGAGCAGTACTTC. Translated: CASSAGPGGTDEQYF.

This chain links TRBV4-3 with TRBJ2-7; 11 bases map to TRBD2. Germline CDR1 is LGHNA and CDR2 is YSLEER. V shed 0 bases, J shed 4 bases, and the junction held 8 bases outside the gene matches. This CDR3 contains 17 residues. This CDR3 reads CASSQETLLAGVYEQYF. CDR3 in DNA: TGCGCCAGCAGCCAAGAAACCCTACTAGCGGGGGTATACGAGCAGTACTTC.

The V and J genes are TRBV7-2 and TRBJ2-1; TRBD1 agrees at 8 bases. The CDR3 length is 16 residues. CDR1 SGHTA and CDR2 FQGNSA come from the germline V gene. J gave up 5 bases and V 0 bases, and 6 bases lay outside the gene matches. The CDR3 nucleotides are TGTGCCAGCAGCTTAGCTGGTCAGGGGGCGAACAATGAGCAGTTCTTC. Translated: CASSLAGQGANNEQFF.

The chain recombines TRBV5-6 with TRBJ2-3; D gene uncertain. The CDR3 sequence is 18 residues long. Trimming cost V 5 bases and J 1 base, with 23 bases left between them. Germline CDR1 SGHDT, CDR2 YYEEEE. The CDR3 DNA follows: TGTGCCAGCAGTGCCGCACTGAGAGTTTGGTCCGGCACAGATACGCAGTATTTT. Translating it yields CASSAALRVWSGTDTQYF.

CDR3 residues: CASSQVSPGGEKLFF. Written as DNA, the CDR3 is TGCGCCAGCAGCCAAGTTTCTCCAGGGGGGGAAAAACTGTTTTTT. V usage is TRBV4-1 and J usage is TRBJ1-4, with 7 bases aligning to TRBD1. Germline trimming cut 1 base from V and 8 bases from J; bases unmatched to any gene: 7. This CDR3 comprises 15 residues. Germline CDR1 is MGHRA and CDR2 is YSYEKL.